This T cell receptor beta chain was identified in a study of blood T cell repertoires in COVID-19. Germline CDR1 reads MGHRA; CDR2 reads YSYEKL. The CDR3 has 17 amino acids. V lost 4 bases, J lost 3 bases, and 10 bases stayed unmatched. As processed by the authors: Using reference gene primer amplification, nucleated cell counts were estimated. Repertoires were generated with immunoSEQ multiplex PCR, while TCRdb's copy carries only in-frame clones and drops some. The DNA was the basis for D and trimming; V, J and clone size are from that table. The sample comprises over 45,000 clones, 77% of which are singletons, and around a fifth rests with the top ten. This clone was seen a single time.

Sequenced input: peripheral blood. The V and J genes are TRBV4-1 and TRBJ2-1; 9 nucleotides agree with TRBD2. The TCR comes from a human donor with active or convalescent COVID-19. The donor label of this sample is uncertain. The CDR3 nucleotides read TGCGCCAGCAGCCCCCTGGGCCTAGCGGGAAGCTACAATGAGCAGTTCTTC. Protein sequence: CASSPLGLAGSYNEQFF.